This TCR beta chain was sequenced in a study of glioma-infiltrating T cells (dated by TCRdb to the mid-2010s). Looking at the study overall: The study sequenced TCR alpha- and beta-chain repertoires from glioma tissue, from non-neoplastic brain tissue and from matched peripheral blood mononuclear cells. To measure how far tissue and blood T-cell populations diverged, each tissue-infiltrating repertoire was compared against the peripheral blood repertoire of the same patient. The paired cohort comprised three low-grade glioma patients, eight primary glioblastoma patients and three non-glioma patients contributing non-neoplastic brain tissue.

TCR alpha and beta CDR3 regions were amplified with the iRepertoire nested amplicon-rescue multiplex PCR (arm-PCR) platform from RNA. The input for one-step reverse transcription and amplification was roughly 100-450 ng of either tissue mRNA or PBMC total RNA. Following bead purification, Illumina adapters were added by a secondary multiplex PCR, and the libraries were gel-purified between 200 and 400 bp. The libraries contained internal 6-nucleotide barcodes that were used for demultiplexing. The libraries were sequenced on an Illumina MiSeq using 2x220 or 2x250 nucleotide paired-end reads. On the authors' methods: Paired reads were merged with FLASH 1.2.11 and aligned to the GRCh37 human genome with BWA-MEM before extracting TRA and TRB reads. V and J assignment used an IMGT-derived reference of cassette sequences and CDR3 motifs that included pseudogenes. Reads were translated in three frames, and productive CDR3s were defined as those with a C...FGXG motif and no stop codons. A clonotype was defined as a unique combination of a V-J cassette pair and a CDR3 amino acid sequence. Reads were filtered by Hamming distance, with the threshold set by the sequence error rate of each sample in mapped regions. TCRdb handled the public reads itself, with Q25 trimming in fastp and clone calling in MiXCR, and kept productive beta chains. Here each entry gathers all rows of one CDR3 protein and keeps the most common genes and DNA. The V and J calls and clone size are TCRdb's, not the authors'. Counted in this sample were 160,000 or so distinct CDR3 sequences; more than 35% of them appeared once. In total, the top ten clones hold around 5% of the sample.

The CDR3, from cysteine to phenylalanine, totals 16 residues. Only the CDR3 region is kept as DNA, spanning 48 bases read in frame from base 1. CDR1 MNHEY and CDR2 SVGEGT are derived from the germline V gene. Study-wide conclusions, independent of this receptor: VJ-independent divergence between tissue and blood was lower than expected in non-neoplastic patients but higher than expected in all gliomas, particularly low-grade gliomas. Small numbers underpinned the group comparisons: under ten glioblastoma patients, three low-grade glioma patients and three non-neoplastic patients. Tissue and blood shared very few CDR3 sequences, a result attributed to high CDR3 diversity and limited sampling.

As regards this clonotype: Which antigen it targets is not known. Its ends do not fully match the called genes, so a read error is possible.

Source material: glioma tissue, nonneoplastic brain tissue, or PBMCs (not recorded which). The receptor's source is a human donor with low-grade glioma or glioblastoma, undergoing nonglioma brain surgery, or in good health (not recorded which). Recombination joined TRBV6-2 or TRBV6-3 with TRBJ2-3, with the D gene call left open. Here is the DNA: TGTGCAAGCAGAAAATGGAATACCTCCTCCACAGATACGCAGTATTTT. Protein translation: CASRKWNTSSTDTQYF.